These 5 T cell receptor beta chains were all obtained from the same sample, sequenced in a study of neurological immune-mediated disorders. Using its own MiXCR run on the 5' RACE reads, TCRdb lists one record per CDR3 protein. The sample consists of about 84,000 distinct CDR3 sequences, around a tenth of them appearing once. The sequencing sample was made of PBMCs. These receptors were collected from a man aged 40-49 years in good health.

This clonotype showed up many times. V gene TRBV29-1 combines with J gene TRBJ2-3; D ambiguous. CDR3 length equals 12 residues. Trimming removed 6 bases from V and 4 bases from J, with 11 bases in between. Germline-derived CDR1 and CDR2 are SQVTM and ANQGSEA. The CDR3 DNA reads TGCAGCGTCATAGTCATGGCAGATACGCAGTATTTT. This gives the protein CSVIVMADTQYF.

This clonotype has at least ten counts. V usage is TRBV5-1 and J usage is TRBJ1-1; maybe TRBD1 (6 bases). Germline V CDR1 and CDR2: SGHRS, YFSETQ. V lost 4 bases and J lost 4, with 14 bases in between. This CDR3 is built from 14 residues. The CDR3 protein is CASSPRGASTEAFF. In nucleotides, the CDR3 is TGCGCCAGCAGCCCTAGGGGGGCCTCCACTGAAGCTTTCTTT.

This clonotype was detected ten times or more. The chain uses TRBV29-1 and TRBJ2-1, with 9 bases aligning to TRBD1. Per germline, CDR1 SQVTM and CDR2 ANQGSEA. This CDR3 comprises 16 residues. V gave up 2 bases and J gave up 5 bases; unmatched junction bases: 10. The CDR3 sequence: CSVEKLQGAFNNEQFF. The CDR3 coding sequence is TGCAGCGTTGAAAAACTACAGGGGGCGTTTAACAATGAGCAGTTCTTC.

This clonotype came up many times. The chain employs TRBV15 and TRBJ1-3, with D tentatively TRBD1 (5 bases). Germline V gene data show CDR1 as LNHNV and CDR2 as YYDKDF (reference sequence). V was clipped by 0 bases and J by 2 bases, with 11 bases between them. This CDR3 spans 16 amino acids. The DNA for the CDR3 is TGTGCCACCAGCAGAGATGTGGGGGTGACTGGAAACACCATATATTTT. It encodes CATSRDVGVTGNTIYF.

This clonotype occurred a few times. V and J are TRBV6-6 and TRBJ1-1; 7 nucleotides agree with TRBD1. Losses at the gene ends were 5 bases for V and 11 bases for J; bases not matched to a gene: 11. The CDR3 consists of 13 residues. Germline V gene lookup returns CDR1 MNHNY and CDR2 SVGAGI (reference sequence). The CDR3 region is CASSRDSTMGAFF. CDR3 DNA: TGTGCCAGCAGTCGGGACAGTACGATGGGGGCTTTCTTT.